This section outlines one T cell receptor (beta chain) sequence together with its context. Its antigen specificity is not known. No clone much larger than this one lies a single base away; base qualities are absent. This sample is drawn from a study of cytomegalovirus exposure and HLA in healthy donors (dated by TCRdb to about 2017). For the study in its entirety: An earlier analysis of 550 to 700 of the donors reported about 290 Gb of sequence data and some 100 million unique TCR beta sequences from some 180 million T cells. Approximately 300 gigabases of sequencing data and 91 million or so unique TCR sequences made up an early release that covered approximately 700 HLA-typed donors. Of the roughly 400 genotyped donors, 80% to 90% were placed in the genetic ancestry cluster associated with self-reported Caucasian donors. The study aimed to test whether cataloging public T cell receptors could reveal signatures of past pathogen exposure. The T cell repertoires of around 730 subjects were profiled by immunosequencing and related to cytomegalovirus serostatus. A separate validation cohort of more than 100 different subjects was used in addition to the approximately 700-subject first cohort. High-throughput TCR immunosequencing, statistical association of individual TCRs with disease status, and machine learning were combined to predict cytomegalovirus infection status. A later analysis re-examined previously published TCR beta repertoires from about 700 donors and added high-resolution HLA genotyping to investigate patterns of TCR occurrence. The later analysis used no new phenotypic data to find candidate immune exposures, relying instead on TCR beta sequences and their occurrence across donors. In an earlier analysis of about 590 of the donors, high-throughput TCR beta sequencing was used to judge whether each TCR beta V gene segment behaved as functional or pseudogenic. Donor age, sex, ethnicity and CMV serostatus were compiled alongside the repertoire data. Genome-wide SNP genotypes for about 65% of the 666 donors were used in a later genetic analysis, which treated that subset as a discovery cohort. Every discovery cohort repertoire had been produced on one sequencing platform. Class I and class II HLA loci were covered by the typing at four-digit resolution. The number of donors typed differed by locus, with about 629-640 for A, B, C, DRB1 and DQB1, roughly 520 for DQA1, nearly 610 for DPA1, and 472 for DPB1. Roughly five DR-DQ haplotypes were handled as single units for association and clustering because linkage in the cohort was strong. On average, 235,054 unique TCR beta nucleotide sequences were sequenced per donor among a few hundred genotyped donors of the cohort, with approximately 18% of those sequences being non-productive.

The cohort consisted of 666 healthy bone marrow donors. At the time of sampling, every cohort member was nominally healthy, though immune exposures that went unrecorded were likely present. The donor was CMV seronegative and belonged to the group of over 300 seronegative cohort members. Every donor gave a peripheral blood sample, and the peripheral blood mononuclear cells from that sample were used for TCR beta sequencing. Genomic DNA was extracted from the blood cell samples with the Qiagen DNeasy Blood Extraction Kit. Here is what the overall study found, with its caveats: A group of highly shared sequence variants was considered likely to be a technical artifact of the sequencing pipeline. In a later genetic analysis, a missense DCLRE1C variant was associated with V-gene and J-gene trimming of TCR beta chains, and the association was replicated in an independent cohort. The only immune exposure information available for the cohort was CMV serostatus. The authors suggested that the approach could potentially be extended to other disease states and immunological phenotypes. A later analysis associated roughly 17,000 TCR beta sequences with specific HLA alleles at a false discovery rate of 0.05. Assigning TCR associations to individual alleles was difficult when HLA alleles, especially DR and DQ, strongly co-occurred. According to a later analysis, most CMV-associated TCR beta chains appeared to be HLA-restricted, and the HLA associations seemed to be driven largely by CMV exposure. A further reported finding was that TCR beta sequences accurately predicted the HLA-A and HLA-B alleles for most subjects in the first cohort. The cohort was sequenced for TCR beta chains only, and without alpha or paired-chain data the features that could be detected were limited. In the study, 150 to 200 TCR beta chains were listed as associated with cytomegalovirus. Sequencing depth was assumed to be roughly uniform across donors in the presence/absence analyses, though that assumption may not hold. Broadly in line with IMGT annotations, most TCR beta V segments showed up in productive rearrangements about 87% or about 30% of the time in an earlier analysis of around 600 of the donors. Because counts were too low, roughly 16 rarely observed V segments, including chromosome 9 orphons, were excluded from the earlier analysis of several hundred of the donors. Several of the top co-occurrence clusters appeared to be linked to parvovirus B19, influenza, CMV and Epstein-Barr virus, according to a later analysis. Compared with equally common non-associated chains, HLA-associated TCR beta chains in a later analysis were more clonally expanded and had lower generation probabilities. Linkage disequilibrium might explain the correlated functional status among segregating V segments, but an unknown experimental factor could not be ruled out. Because some donors lacked HLA typing at each locus, the association tests relied only on the typed subset. Across donors, most TCR sequences were observed very rarely, whereas some public TCRs were present in many individuals. According to a later genetic analysis, donors in an Asian-associated ancestry cluster had fewer N-insertions in productive TCRs than the roughly 670-donor mean. The classifier was reported to diagnose cytomegalovirus status with high specificity and sensitivity in both the original cohort and the validation cohort. Three of the identified cytomegalovirus-associated TCR beta chains were confirmed in vitro to be specific for cytomegalovirus antigens. A later analysis found that TCR association rates varied across HLA loci, with DRB1 alleles showing the most associated TCRs and HLA-C alleles the fewest.

Receptor amplification or capture employed the immunoSEQ multiplex PCR assay. A mixture of 60 forward primers for TCR Vbeta segments and 13 reverse primers for TCR Jbeta segments was used in the multiplex PCR. A multiplex PCR assay on genomic DNA amplified the CDR3 region of rearranged TCR beta genes. The Illumina HiSeq System was used to sequence the amplified TCR beta libraries as 87-base-pair reads. In the authors' own workflow: Across the 700 or so repertoires, a later analysis counted tens of millions of unique TCR beta chains, about 10 million of which were shared by at least two donors. To remove PCR and sequencing errors, raw reads were error-corrected and collapsed into unique sequences using a nearest-neighbor algorithm that merged closely related sequences. To assign V, D and J gene segments, CDR3 sequences were aligned to IMGT reference sequences. For a sequence to be retained, at least a six-nucleotide match to both a V gene segment and a J gene segment was required. Rearrangements were called productive when the CDR3 lacked stop codons and stayed in frame with V and J; all others were non-productive. CDR3 was defined by IMGT convention, running from the second conserved V-encoded cysteine to the conserved J-encoded phenylalanine. Sequences without an unambiguous match to a single V gene segment were excluded from the earlier analysis of several hundred of the donors. In an earlier analysis of around 590 of the donors, a V segment was called functional when productive rearrangements were above 56.7%, and segregating when the standard deviation between donors exceeded 5%. To diagnose cytomegalovirus status from the catalog of TCR beta chain sequences, a statistical classification framework was built. V and J gene assignment, in a later analysis, came from comparing TCR nucleotide sequences with IMGT/GENE-DB human TR gene sequences. In a later analysis, CDR3 sequences and most-parsimonious VDJ recombination scenarios were assigned using the TCRdist pipeline. In a later analysis, every TCR beta chain was defined by the combination of its CDR3 amino acid sequence and its V-gene family, and reads without a unique V-gene family were dropped. To address suspected cross-contamination and a sequencing artifact, a later analysis removed a few hundred highly shared, low-generation-probability nucleotide sequences. In a later analysis, a clonal expansion index was calculated for each public chain from normalized within-repertoire ranks of inferred template counts. In a later analysis, generation probabilities were computed with a VDJ recombination model fitted to out-of-frame rearrangements, and the resulting probabilities were checked against IGoR. A later analysis scored TCR-TCR, TCR-HLA and TCR-CMV co-occurrence with hypergeometric tests, applying a repertoire-size bias correction to TCR pairs. To estimate false discovery rates, a later analysis permuted the HLA or CMV assignments 20 times. In a later analysis, co-occurring TCRs were grouped with DBSCAN, and TCRdist sequence similarity was added when clustering was performed within HLA-allele-positive subsets. Co-occurrence clustering excluded repertoires with fewer than 30,000 or more than 120,000 public chains, plus five with anomalous nucleotide sharing. Drawn from immuneACCESS, this table holds only the in-frame rearrangements with V and J called that TCRdb kept. Clones are partly lost; checked studies trace under half to an unresolved V gene and leave the rest unexplained. V, J and clone size derive from that table, while D and trimming were established from the DNA sequence. The table for this sample lists more than 80,000 clones; more than 60% of them were counted only once. The ten most abundant clones make up 3.5% to 4% of the sample.

The sequence came from a man aged 55-75 years in good health and CMV-seronegative. Sequences were obtained from PBMCs.

The DNA sequence reads TGTGCCTGGAGTGTCCGGACAGGGTTACCGTACTTC. Its protein is CAWSVRTGLPYF. This receptor chain uses TRBV30 and TRBJ2-7, with 8 bases in between that match TRBD1. Compared with germline, V lacks 0 bases and J lacks 12 bases; bases without a gene match: 7. The CDR3 covers 12 residues, taking in both the cysteine and the phenylalanine. Only the CDR3 part of the read is kept: 36 bases, read in frame from the first base. The germline V gene (reference sequence) specifies GTSNPN as CDR1 and SVGIG as CDR2. The CDR3 plus the reference TRBV30 and TRBJ2-7 genes for the other parts give the full variable domain: SQTIHQWPATLVQPVGSPLSLECTVEGTSNPNLYWYRQAAGRGLQLLFYSVGIGQISSEVPQNLSASRPQDRQFILSSKKLLLSDSGFYLCAWSVRTGLPYFGPGTRLTVT.